The source of this T cell receptor (beta chain) is a study of human T cells and chemical hapten exposure. As for the study in general: An area of 2 cm by approximately 2.1 cm on upper inner arm skin received 2% DPC for sensitization.

J gave up 3 bases and V 0 bases, and 5 bases lay outside the gene matches. The CDR3 spans 16 residues. Documented time point: pre-sensitization, week 0. Documented treatment: therapeutic diphenylcyclopropenone sensitization with weekly scalp DPC. In every case, blood was obtained before the patch test was applied. What the library attached to individual cDNA molecules were unique molecular identifiers. TCRdb itself ran the RACE reads through MiXCR, one entry per CDR3 protein. Seen here are 300,000 to 400,000 distinct CDR3 sequences, roughly 5.3% observed once, and the top ten hold 2% to 3%. At least ten counts were recorded for this clonotype.

The J gene is TRBJ1-5, the V gene TRBV23-1, with 7 bases lining up with TRBD1. TRBV23-1 is filed as an ORF, its function uncertain. The receptor comes from a woman between 50 and 59 years old with alopecia areata. Some clones in this sample may be carry-over from other donors' samples. The sequences come from whole blood, collected in connection with sensitization to the hapten diphenylcyclopropenone (DPC). The CDR3 here is CASSQSGQCNNQPQHF. CDR3 DNA: TGCGCCAGCAGTCAATCGGGACAGTGCAACAATCAGCCCCAGCATTTT.